These 17 T cell receptor beta chains share one sample of origin, sequenced in a study of blood T cell repertoires in COVID-19. Sequencing was performed with immunoSEQ multiplex PCR; in TCRdb, only in-frame clones are kept and a portion is missing. This table has tens of thousands of clones, about 88% appearing once. Sequencing used peripheral blood. These receptors came from a man in his 70s with active COVID-19.

This clone came up once. The gene calls are TRBV7-9 and TRBJ1-5; no clear D. This CDR3 region has 12 residues. The V gene lost 5 bases and the J gene lost 4 bases, with 6 bases spanning the gap. The germline CDR1 and CDR2 sequences are SEHNR and FQNEAQ (reference sequence). Written as DNA, the CDR3 is TGTGCCAGCAGCCCAATGAATCAGCCCCAGCATTTT. This encodes CASSPMNQPQHF.

This clone was seen a single time. The gene calls are TRBV10-2 and TRBJ2-7, with D tentatively TRBD1 (6 bases). The CDR3 loop spans 13 amino acids. Germline V CDR1 and CDR2: WSHSY, SAAADI. V was cut by 5 bases and J by 0 bases, with 8 bases left in between. The CDR3 bases are TGCGCCAGCAGTACAGGGAACTCCTACGAGCAGTACTTC. Its protein product is CASSTGNSYEQYF.

V and J are TRBV10-3 and TRBJ2-7, with TRBD2 matching 8 bases. J lost 0 bases, V lost 9 bases, and 10 bases had no gene match. The CDR3 loop spans 15 amino acids. CDR1 and CDR2 from the germline V gene are ENHRY and SYGVKD. The CDR3, as DNA: TGTGCCATAACTAACCCCGGGGGGGTCTCCTACGAGCAGTACTTC. Its translation is CAITNPGGVSYEQYF.

The rearrangement links TRBV9 to TRBJ1-6; possible D gene TRBD1, 6 bases. Trimming took 0 bases from V and 8 from J, leaving 12 bases between them. Germline assignment: CDR1 SGDLS and CDR2 YYNGEE. This CDR3 region has 15 residues. The DNA of the CDR3 is TGTGCCAGCAGCGTAGGGGTCGAGGGGGATTCACCCCTCCACTTT. This translates into CASSVGVEGDSPLHF.

In this sample, this clone turned up once. V gene TRBV6-6 combines with J gene TRBJ1-3; D gene uncertain. This CDR3 has 16 residues. V lost 2 bases to trimming and J lost 4 bases, with 15 bases between them. From germline, CDR1 is MNHNY and CDR2 SVGAGI (reference sequence). The CDR3 protein is CASSYGLRERGNTIYF. CDR3 DNA: TGTGCCAGCAGTTACGGATTAAGGGAGCGAGGAAACACCATATATTTT.

The chain joins TRBV9 to TRBJ1-2; D is ambiguous. Deletions cut 5 bases from V and 5 bases from J, with 16 bases between. CDR1 and CDR2 (germline): SGDLS, YYNGEE. The CDR3 is made up of 14 amino acids. The CDR3: CASSDDAQTYGYTF. The CDR3 nucleotides read TGTGCCAGCAGTGACGACGCTCAGACATATGGCTACACCTTC.

V is TRBV5-6 and J is TRBJ2-7; TRBD1 matches 9 bases. Germline assignment: CDR1 SGHDT and CDR2 YYEEEE. The CDR3 covers 15 residues. With 5 bases clipped from V and 3 bases from J, the junction kept 9 bases outside the gene matches. The chain's CDR3 is CASSKPGQGFYEQYF. For the CDR3, the DNA is TGTGCCAGCAGTAAACCGGGACAGGGATTCTACGAGCAGTACTTC.

This clone was seen once. The chain couples TRBV5-1 to TRBJ2-1, with 12 nucleotides matching TRBD1. J was trimmed by 9 bases and V by 3 bases; bases with no gene match: 19. The CDR3 has 19 residues. Germline lookup yields CDR1 SGHRS and CDR2 YFSETQ. CDR3 loop: CASSSGLPTGTGGAGEQFF. The CDR3 DNA is TGCGCCAGCAGCTCCGGGCTCCCGACCGGGACAGGGGGCGCGGGTGAGCAGTTCTTC.

The rearrangement uses TRBV12-3 or TRBV12-4 and TRBJ2-6, with D hard to call. The V gene lost 10 bases and the J gene lost 2 bases, with 9 bases spanning the gap. There are 13 residues in the CDR3. The CDR3 reads CANMETGANVLTF. In nucleotides, the CDR3 is TGTGCCAACATGGAGACTGGGGCCAACGTCCTGACTTTC.

Comments on this clone: One end of the junction does not line up with germline, which may come from a read error. This chain uses TRBV12-3 or TRBV12-4 with TRBJ2-4; 15 bases align to TRBD2. CDR3 length: 13 residues. The DNA for the CDR3 is TGTGCCAGCAGCCGTGGACTAGCGGGGGGGTTGAGCTTC. Amino acid sequence: CASSRGLAGGLSF.

With regard to this clone: The junction departs from the called germline gene at one end, perhaps through a read error. CDR3 loop: CASSLGQQGVQETQYF. The CDR3 DNA is TGTGCTAGCAGCTTAGGGCAACAGGGGGTTCAAGAGACCCAGTACTTC. This rearrangement joins TRBV7-7 to TRBJ2-5, with 8 bases identical to TRBD1. The CDR3 totals 16 residues. Per the germline V gene, CDR1 is SSHAT and CDR2 is FNYEAQ (reference sequence).

The chain links TRBV5-8 to TRBJ1-4; D is possibly TRBD1 (5 bases). Germline assignment: CDR1 SGHTS and CDR2 YDEGEE. The CDR3 is 14 amino acids. The V end was cut by 0 bases, the J end by 5 bases, with 8 bases between. CDR3 region: CASSLVGVNEKLFF. CDR3 nucleotide sequence: TGTGCCAGCAGCTTGGTAGGGGTCAATGAAAAACTGTTTTTT.

This clone was counted once. V gene TRBV5-6 combines with J gene TRBJ1-6; D call uncertain. Trimming pared 2 bases from V and 7 bases from J, leaving 10 bases between. Germline V CDR1 and CDR2: SGHDT, YYEEEE. This CDR3 region has 14 residues. CDR3 loop: CASSFGQINSPLHF. In DNA, the CDR3 is TGTGCCAGCAGCTTTGGTCAGATAAATTCACCCCTCCACTTT.

The chain joins TRBV24-1 to TRBJ2-3; 10 nucleotides agree with TRBD1. Germline V gene data show CDR1 as KGHDR and CDR2 as SFDVKD. The CDR3 has 16 residues. The junction had 12 bases not matched to a gene; V was cut back by 7 bases and J by 6 bases. Here the CDR3 reads CATSPLGQGPGDTQYF. In DNA, the CDR3 is TGTGCCACCAGCCCGCTGGGACAGGGGCCGGGTGATACGCAGTATTTT.

This chain uses TRBV6-6 with TRBJ2-3; D may be TRBD1 (6 bases). Trimming took 5 bases from V and 4 from J, leaving 10 bases between them. This CDR3 spans 13 amino acids. Germline V gives CDR1 MNHNY, CDR2 SVGAGI (reference sequence). The CDR3 loop reads CASSGGSADTQYF. CDR3 coding DNA: TGTGCCAGCAGTGGGGGCAGCGCAGATACGCAGTATTTT.

CDR3 sequence reads: CASSLSGGRTGELFF. In DNA form, the CDR3 reads TGTGCCAGCAGCTTAAGCGGGGGGAGGACCGGGGAGCTGTTTTTT. This chain links TRBV11-2 with TRBJ2-2; 9 bases map to TRBD2. Germline assignment: CDR1 SGHAT and CDR2 FQNNGV. V gave up 2 bases and J gave up 5 bases; unmatched junction bases: 3. CDR3 length: 15 residues.

The sample holds one count of this clone. The gene calls are TRBV4-2 and TRBJ1-2, with TRBD1 matching 7 bases. Germline CDR1 and CDR2: LGHNA and YNFKEQ. This CDR3 contains 15 residues. Trimming removed 0 bases from V and 2 bases from J; junction bases left unmatched: 3. CDR3 in amino acids: CASSQDLQGNYGYTF. CDR3 coding DNA: TGTGCCAGCAGCCAAGATCTACAGGGGAACTATGGCTACACCTTC.